This TCR beta chain appears in the sequencing data of a study of graft-versus-host responses after intestinal transplantation. Overall study context: Isolated intestinal, liver-intestinal, or multivisceral transplants had been given to the recipients. Anti-thymocyte globulin served as induction for all recipients, who then took tacrolimus and steroids for 3 to 4 years. Study results and limitations: With peak circulating GvH clone levels came an association with early post-transplant HvG declines. Recipient marrow contained GvH clones, some of which appeared first in ileum or blood.

With regard to this clone: The target antigen is unknown.

TCRdb keeps only in-frame clones here, not all; method: immunoSEQ multiplex PCR. The repertoire holds 78,000 or so clones, around 86% seen once, with roughly 7.3% in the top ten. The germline V and J ends were trimmed by 0 bases and 10 bases, with 14 bases remaining between them. CDR1 and CDR2 (germline): SGDLS, YYNGEE. This CDR3 spans 14 amino acids. The starting material was unstimulated CD8+ T cells sorted from spleen or lymph node cells, obtained before transplant. The rearrangement uses TRBV9 and TRBJ2-1; no firm D call. The origin of this receptor is a human donor who was the organ donor for an intestinal transplant. CDR3 protein: CASSVVVSGAEQFF. In nucleotides, the CDR3 is TGTGCCAGCAGCGTAGTTGTCTCCGGCGCGGAGCAGTTCTTC.